This is a list of T cell receptor beta chains from one sample in a study of T cells in Graves' hyperthyroidism and ophthalmopathy. TCRdb itself ran the multiplex PCR reads through MiXCR, one entry per CDR3 protein. The sample consists of hundreds of thousands of distinct CDR3 sequences, roughly 20% of them appearing once. The specimen sequenced was blood. These receptor sequences come from a man in his thirties or forties with Graves' ophthalmopathy. The CDR3 runs from the conserved cysteine through the conserved F or W. The D gene is left open where the match is weak. Clone size is shown for a subset of rows, as once, few, many or a class of expanded clone.

j_call: TRBJ2-4; v_call: TRBV3-1; d_call: .; clone_size: .; cdr3_aa: CASSQAGGGFQYF; cdr3_nt: TGTGCCAGCAGCCAAGCCGGGGGTGGCTTTCAGTACTTC
j_call: TRBJ1-5; v_call: TRBV7-8; d_call: TRBD1; clone_size: .; cdr3_aa: CASSPLAGGGQPQHF; cdr3_nt: TGTGCCAGCAGCCCATTAGCAGGGGGTGGGCAGCCCCAGCATTTT
j_call: TRBJ2-1; v_call: TRBV5-1; d_call: TRBD2; clone_size: few; cdr3_aa: CASSLLAGEQFF; cdr3_nt: TGCGCCAGCAGCTTACTAGCGGGTGAGCAGTTCTTC
j_call: TRBJ2-1; v_call: TRBV20-1; d_call: TRBD2; clone_size: few; cdr3_aa: CSARVGSGSPQDNEQFF; cdr3_nt: TGCAGTGCTAGAGTCGGTAGCGGGAGTCCCCAAGACAATGAGCAGTTCTTC
j_call: TRBJ1-6; v_call: TRBV6-1; d_call: .; clone_size: few; cdr3_aa: CASRPADRFNSPLHF; cdr3_nt: TGTGCCAGCAGACCCGCGGACAGATTTAATTCACCCCTCCACTTT
j_call: TRBJ1-1; v_call: TRBV7-2; d_call: .; clone_size: .; cdr3_aa: CASSLVGKNTEAFF; cdr3_nt: TGTGCCAGCAGCTTAGTGGGGAAGAACACTGAAGCTTTCTTT
j_call: TRBJ2-1; v_call: TRBV5-5; d_call: .; clone_size: few; cdr3_aa: CASSSRQLGSEQFF; cdr3_nt: TGTGCCAGCAGCTCAAGACAGCTTGGGAGTGAGCAGTTCTTC
j_call: TRBJ1-2; v_call: TRBV28; d_call: .; clone_size: many; cdr3_aa: CASSFDKDYGYTF; cdr3_nt: TGTGCCAGCAGTTTTGACAAAGACTATGGCTACACCTTC
j_call: TRBJ2-5; v_call: TRBV11-1; d_call: TRBD1; clone_size: many; cdr3_aa: CASSSRDRGQETQYF; cdr3_nt: TGTGCCAGCAGCTCCCGGGACAGGGGGCAGGAGACCCAGTACTTC
j_call: TRBJ2-2; v_call: TRBV20-1; d_call: TRBD1; clone_size: .; cdr3_aa: CSPRQGTDTGELFF; cdr3_nt: TGCAGTCCCCGACAGGGGACGGACACCGGGGAGCTGTTTTTT
j_call: TRBJ2-7; v_call: TRBV5-6; d_call: .; clone_size: few; cdr3_aa: CASSSLREPSYEQYF; cdr3_nt: TGTGCCAGCAGCTCGCTTCGGGAACCCTCCTACGAGCAGTACTTC
j_call: TRBJ2-6; v_call: TRBV2; d_call: TRBD1; clone_size: .; cdr3_aa: CASSLDRGSGANVLTF; cdr3_nt: TGTGCCAGCAGTCTGGACAGGGGCTCTGGGGCCAACGTCCTGACTTTC
j_call: TRBJ1-5; v_call: TRBV2; d_call: TRBD1; clone_size: many; cdr3_aa: CASSVRGPNQPQHF; cdr3_nt: TGTGCCAGCAGCGTGAGGGGGCCAAATCAGCCCCAGCATTTT
j_call: TRBJ2-5; v_call: TRBV4-1; d_call: .; clone_size: .; cdr3_aa: CASSQAVAETQYF; cdr3_nt: TGCGCCAGCAGCCAAGCGGTAGCGGAGACCCAGTACTTC
j_call: TRBJ2-1; v_call: TRBV27; d_call: TRBD2; clone_size: .; cdr3_aa: CASSRLAGVYEQFF; cdr3_nt: TGTGCCAGCAGTCGTCTAGCGGGAGTCTATGAGCAGTTCTTC
j_call: TRBJ2-2; v_call: TRBV5-1; d_call: .; clone_size: .; cdr3_aa: CASSFEGSGELFF; cdr3_nt: TGCGCCAGCAGCTTTGAAGGGTCCGGGGAGCTGTTTTTT
j_call: TRBJ1-4; v_call: TRBV4-1; d_call: .; clone_size: few; cdr3_aa: CASSQDPVDEKLFF; cdr3_nt: TGCGCCAGCAGCCAAGATCCGGTCGATGAAAAACTGTTTTTT
j_call: TRBJ2-1; v_call: TRBV9; d_call: TRBD2; clone_size: few; cdr3_aa: CASSPDGGTSGSLYNEQFF; cdr3_nt: TGTGCCAGCAGCCCGGACGGCGGGACTAGCGGGAGTTTATACAATGAGCAGTTCTTC
j_call: TRBJ2-5; v_call: TRBV11-2; d_call: .; clone_size: many; cdr3_aa: CASSLGSVETQYF; cdr3_nt: TGTGCCAGCAGCTTAGGATCTGTGGAGACCCAGTACTTC
j_call: TRBJ1-5; v_call: TRBV24-1; d_call: .; clone_size: few; cdr3_aa: CATSESQGSYSNQPQHF; cdr3_nt: TGTGCCACCAGTGAGTCGCAGGGGTCATATAGCAATCAGCCCCAGCATTTT
j_call: TRBJ1-5; v_call: TRBV13; d_call: .; clone_size: .; cdr3_aa: CASSTSGSNQPQHF; cdr3_nt: TGTGCCAGCAGCACATCAGGGAGCAATCAGCCCCAGCATTTT
j_call: TRBJ1-1; v_call: TRBV7-2; d_call: .; clone_size: few; cdr3_aa: CASNFWENTEAFF; cdr3_nt: TGTGCCAGCAACTTTTGGGAAAACACTGAAGCTTTCTTT
j_call: TRBJ2-7; v_call: TRBV6-1; d_call: .; clone_size: .; cdr3_aa: CASRDTLRAYYEQYF; cdr3_nt: TGTGCCAGCAGGGATACTCTCAGGGCCTACTACGAGCAGTACTTC
j_call: TRBJ2-5; v_call: TRBV28; d_call: TRBD2; clone_size: few; cdr3_aa: CASSYPSEGGPNQETQYF; cdr3_nt: TGTGCCAGCAGTTACCCATCAGAGGGAGGGCCAAACCAAGAGACCCAGTACTTC
j_call: TRBJ2-2; v_call: TRBV18; d_call: .; clone_size: many; cdr3_aa: CASSPTGELFF; cdr3_nt: TGTGCCAGCAGCCCTACCGGGGAGCTGTTTTTT
j_call: TRBJ2-3; v_call: TRBV24-1; d_call: TRBD1; clone_size: few; cdr3_aa: CATRGQATDTQYF; cdr3_nt: TGTGCCACCAGAGGACAGGCCACAGATACGCAGTATTTT
j_call: TRBJ2-2; v_call: TRBV7-8; d_call: .; clone_size: .; cdr3_aa: CASSLVEGANTGELFF; cdr3_nt: TGTGCCAGCAGCTTAGTCGAGGGGGCGAACACCGGGGAGCTGTTTTTT
j_call: TRBJ1-5; v_call: TRBV6-2/TRBV6-3; d_call: .; clone_size: few; cdr3_aa: CASRVDSNQPQHF; cdr3_nt: TGTGCCAGCAGGGTTGATAGCAATCAGCCCCAGCATTTT
j_call: TRBJ2-7; v_call: TRBV12-3/TRBV12-4; d_call: .; clone_size: many; cdr3_aa: CASSPRGRGDYEQYF; cdr3_nt: TGTGCCAGCAGTCCCCGGGGACGAGGAGACTACGAGCAGTACTTC
j_call: TRBJ2-7; v_call: TRBV7-3; d_call: .; clone_size: .; cdr3_aa: CASSLGPTGEQYF; cdr3_nt: TGTGCCAGCAGCTTAGGGCCCACGGGGGAGCAGTACTTC
j_call: TRBJ2-5; v_call: TRBV7-9; d_call: .; clone_size: .; cdr3_aa: CASSADIGQETQYF; cdr3_nt: TGTGCCAGCAGCGCCGACATCGGCCAAGAGACCCAGTACTTC
j_call: TRBJ2-2; v_call: TRBV7-2; d_call: .; clone_size: .; cdr3_aa: CTSSPGLFTGELFF; cdr3_nt: TGTACCAGCAGCCCAGGACTGTTCACCGGGGAGCTGTTTTTT
j_call: TRBJ2-7; v_call: TRBV6-1; d_call: .; clone_size: .; cdr3_aa: CASSSITYEQYF; cdr3_nt: TGTGCCAGCAGCTCTATCACCTACGAGCAGTACTTC
j_call: TRBJ1-1; v_call: TRBV5-1; d_call: .; clone_size: few; cdr3_aa: CASSLRQVGGTEAFF; cdr3_nt: TGCGCCAGCAGCCTAAGACAGGTCGGGGGCACTGAAGCTTTCTTT
j_call: TRBJ2-3; v_call: TRBV3-2; d_call: .; clone_size: .; cdr3_aa: CASRLAGELDTQYF; cdr3_nt: TGTGCCAGCAGGCTAGCGGGAGAGTTAGATACGCAGTATTTT
j_call: TRBJ2-3; v_call: TRBV28; d_call: TRBD2; clone_size: many; cdr3_aa: CASSPPDSGKDTQYF; cdr3_nt: TGTGCCAGCAGTCCGCCGGATAGCGGGAAGGATACGCAGTATTTT
j_call: TRBJ1-6; v_call: TRBV27; d_call: TRBD1; clone_size: .; cdr3_aa: CASSSQTGYNSPLHF; cdr3_nt: TGTGCCAGCAGTTCCCAGACAGGGTATAATTCACCCCTCCACTTT
j_call: TRBJ2-7; v_call: TRBV28; d_call: TRBD1; clone_size: few; cdr3_aa: CASSPSLMTGGADEQYF; cdr3_nt: TGTGCCAGCAGTCCCTCCCTTATGACAGGGGGTGCCGACGAGCAGTACTTC
j_call: TRBJ2-5; v_call: TRBV7-9; d_call: TRBD2; clone_size: .; cdr3_aa: CASNGLAGISAETQYF; cdr3_nt: TGTGCCAGCAATGGGCTAGCGGGAATCTCAGCCGAGACCCAGTACTTC
j_call: TRBJ1-1; v_call: TRBV4-3; d_call: TRBD1; clone_size: .; cdr3_aa: CASSHRRDRGTEAFF; cdr3_nt: TGCGCCAGCAGCCACCGCAGGGACAGGGGGACTGAAGCTTTCTTT
j_call: TRBJ2-7; v_call: TRBV25-1; d_call: TRBD1; clone_size: .; cdr3_aa: CASSEYATGTYEQYF; cdr3_nt: TGTGCCAGCAGTGAATATGCGACAGGGACCTACGAGCAGTACTTC
j_call: TRBJ2-1; v_call: TRBV20-1; d_call: TRBD2; clone_size: few; cdr3_aa: CSARPGLAVYNEQFF; cdr3_nt: TGCAGTGCTCGACCGGGACTAGCGGTCTACAATGAGCAGTTCTTC